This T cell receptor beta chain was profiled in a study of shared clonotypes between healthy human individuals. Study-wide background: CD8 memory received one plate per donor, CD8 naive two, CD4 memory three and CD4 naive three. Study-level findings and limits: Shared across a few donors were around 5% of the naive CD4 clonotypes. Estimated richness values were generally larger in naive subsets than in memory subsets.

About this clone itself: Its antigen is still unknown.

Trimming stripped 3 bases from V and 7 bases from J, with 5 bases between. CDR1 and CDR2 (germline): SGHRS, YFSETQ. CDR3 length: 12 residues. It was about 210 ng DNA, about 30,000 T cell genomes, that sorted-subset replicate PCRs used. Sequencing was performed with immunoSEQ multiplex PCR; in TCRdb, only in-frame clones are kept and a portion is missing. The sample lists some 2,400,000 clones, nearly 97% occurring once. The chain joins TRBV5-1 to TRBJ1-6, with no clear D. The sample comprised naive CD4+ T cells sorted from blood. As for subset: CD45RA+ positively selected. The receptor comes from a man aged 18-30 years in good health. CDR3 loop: CASSWENSPLHF. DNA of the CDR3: TGCGCCAGCAGCTGGGAAAATTCACCCCTCCACTTT. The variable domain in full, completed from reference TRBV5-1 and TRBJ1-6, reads KAGVTQTPRYLIKTRGQQVTLSCSPISGHRSVSWYQQTPGQGLQFLFEYFSETQRNKGNFPGRFSGRQFSNSRSEMNVSTLELGDSALYLCASSWENSPLHFGNGTRLTVT.